This TCR beta chain is from a study of blood T cell repertoires in COVID-19. The protocol was immunoSEQ multiplex PCR, while the TCRdb copy is restricted to in-frame clones and leaves out a portion. This sample has around 94,000 clones, with about 90% found just once. CDR3 length: 15 amino acids. V lost 8 bases to trimming and J lost 2 bases; unmatched junction nucleotides: 9. Germline CDR1 reads SGHKS; CDR2 reads YYEKEE (reference sequence). Sequencing input: peripheral blood. This rearrangement joins TRBV5-5 to TRBJ1-5; TRBD1 aligns across 8 bases. The sequence derives from a woman aged 45 to 65 with COVID-19, enrolled during active disease. CDR3 bases: TGTGCCAGTGGTCTCGCACAGGGGGGCAATCAGCCCCAGCATTTT. Translation: CASGLAQGGNQPQHF.